Ten or more counts support the clone carrying this T cell receptor (beta chain). The target antigen is unknown. Amplification of TCR beta CDR3 regions used RNA as the template. HTBI primers were the set used in a first-round RT-PCR of the TCR CDR3. TCRdb used MiXCR to reprocess the multiplex PCR reads, holding one entry per CDR3 protein. The sample has about 380,000 distinct CDR3 sequences, approximately 15% seen once. CDR1 and CDR2 from the germline V gene are SGHDT and YYEEEE. There are 16 residues in the CDR3. The V end was cut by 4 bases, the J end by 0 bases, with 13 bases between. This specimen comes from a study of T cells in Graves' hyperthyroidism and ophthalmopathy. Study outcomes and limitations: The blood repertoire included most of the expanded thyroid clonotypes above 0.001.

Sequenced: blood. This TCR derives from a woman under 40 with Graves' ophthalmopathy. The V and J genes are TRBV5-6 and TRBJ2-2; perhaps TRBD2 as D (6 bases). The CDR3 DNA reads TGTGCCAGCAGCACCCGGGGGAGCGCGAACACCGGGGAGCTGTTTTTT. Its protein is CASSTRGSANTGELFF.